This entry features one T cell receptor (beta chain) sequence. Its target antigen remains unknown. Base qualities were left out, and no much larger clone turns up one base away. The CDR3 regions of human TCRbeta chains were analyzed by immunosequencing. In the original analysis: TCRs in the repertoires were matched against a reference library of SARS-CoV-2-specific TCRs that had been generated with the MIRA antigen-specificity platform. Breadth was defined as the fraction of unique TCRs that were SARS-CoV-2-associated. Depth was defined as the fraction of total T cells that were SARS-CoV-2-associated. Using the MIRA data, every spike-specific TCR was mapped to the spike region that the TCR reacted to and assigned to either a CD4 or a CD8 class. Log10-transformed breadth and depth values were compared by one-way ANOVA with Sidak's multiple comparisons tests. TCRdb carries this immuneACCESS record with in-frame sequences only. Its versions omit some clonotypes, under half of them owing to an unresolved V gene in the studies checked, with the rest unexplained. The V and J calls and clone size were taken over from that table, and D and trimming were inferred from the DNA. Present in this sample are approximately 100,000 clones, more than 75% of which were seen just once. The ten most abundant clones make up 2.5% to 4% of the sample.

The sample is drawn from a study of T cell responses to AZD1222 COVID-19 vaccine listed by TCRdb under 2021. About the investigation overall: A total of just over 230 trial participants underwent TCR sequencing, of whom some 210 received two doses of AZD1222 and some 25 received two doses of the MenACWY control vaccine. Trial participants were enrolled into age subgroups of 18-55, 56-69 and 70-plus years, which contained around 150, 29 and 61 TCR-sequenced participants, respectively. On the study overall, not on this receptor specifically: Epitopes outside the regions mutated in the B.1.351 and B.1.1.7 variants were reportedly recognized by nearly half of the unique spike-specific TCRs. Most participants were white British and females outnumbered males, and the authors suggested that clonal diversity may have been underestimated. Because no day 14 peak-response samples were available, the repertoires could be characterized only after the peak T cell response. Vaccine-associated CD4 TCRs spanned the whole spike protein, with dominant responses in regions 160-218 and 743-854. After two AZD1222 doses, spike-specific TCR breadth and depth were significantly higher than at day 0 and than in MenACWY recipients. The 56-69-year group was small, and its depth increase did not reach significance, likely because of low power. Conclusions about previously exposed vaccinees were limited because only six AZD1222 recipients were SARS-CoV-2 seropositive at baseline.

Taken with the paper, the label for time point translates to: about 28 days (+/-7) after the second vaccine dose. The treatment or condition label here, explained by the study, means: meningococcal conjugate vaccine given as trial control. Vaccinee samples came from UK trials COV001 and COV002, including a single-blind randomized controlled phase 2/3 trial of AZD1222 (ChAdOx1 nCoV-19) in healthy adults. For TCRbeta chain sequencing, PBMC samples were collected from trial participants at day 0 and at day 28 after the second dose. Based on the germline V gene (reference sequence), the CDR1 and CDR2 sequences are WNHNN and SYGVQD. Trimming removed 3 bases from V and 8 bases from J, leaving 5 bases between the germline ends. The CDR3 goes from the cysteine to the phenylalanine over 12 residues. Left in the record is the CDR3 DNA by itself, 36 bases read in frame from the first base.

The rearrangement combines TRBV10-1 with TRBJ1-6; too little of a D gene remains to name it. Specimen: peripheral blood, collected 28 days after the second dose of the MenACWY control vaccine. The TCR comes from an adult who received the MenACWY meningococcal vaccine as a control. The DNA sequence follows: TGCGCCAGCAGTGATGCCCATTCACCCCTCCACTTT. Its coded protein is CASSDAHSPLHF.